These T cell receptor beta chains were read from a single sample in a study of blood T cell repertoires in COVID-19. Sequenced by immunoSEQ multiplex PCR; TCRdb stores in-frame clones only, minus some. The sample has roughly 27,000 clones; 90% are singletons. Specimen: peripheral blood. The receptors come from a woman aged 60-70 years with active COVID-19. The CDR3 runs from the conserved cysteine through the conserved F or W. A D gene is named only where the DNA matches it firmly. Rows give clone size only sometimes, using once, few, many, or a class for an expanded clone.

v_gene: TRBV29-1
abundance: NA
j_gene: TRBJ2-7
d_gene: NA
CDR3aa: CSVGVPGGSYEQYF
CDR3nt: TGCAGCGTTGGGGTCCCCGGGGGCTCCTACGAGCAGTACTTC

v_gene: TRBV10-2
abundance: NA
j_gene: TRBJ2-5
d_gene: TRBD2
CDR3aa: CASSVLADQETQYF
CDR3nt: TGCGCCAGCAGTGTCCTAGCGGACCAAGAGACCCAGTACTTC

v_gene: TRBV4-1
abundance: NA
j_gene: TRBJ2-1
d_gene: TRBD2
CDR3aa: CASSPTGTSEIRGANEQFF
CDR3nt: TGCGCCAGCAGCCCTACAGGGACTAGCGAAATCCGAGGAGCCAATGAGCAGTTCTTC

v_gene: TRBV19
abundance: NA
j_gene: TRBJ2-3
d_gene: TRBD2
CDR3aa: CASSISTSGRGTQYF
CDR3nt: TGTGCCAGTAGTATTTCAACTAGCGGGAGAGGTACGCAGTATTTT

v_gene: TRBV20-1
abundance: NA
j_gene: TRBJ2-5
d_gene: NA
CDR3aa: CSASGQGYQETQYF
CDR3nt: TGCAGTGCTAGTGGCCAGGGGTACCAAGAGACCCAGTACTTC

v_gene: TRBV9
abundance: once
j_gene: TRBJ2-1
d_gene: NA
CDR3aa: CASSIGGFSYNEQFF
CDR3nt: TGTGCCAGCTCCATCGGCGGGTTCTCGTACAATGAGCAGTTCTTC

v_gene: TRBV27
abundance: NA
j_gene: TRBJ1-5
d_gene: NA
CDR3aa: CASNHGGYDYSNQPQHF
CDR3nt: TGTGCCAGCAACCATGGGGGCTACGACTATAGCAATCAGCCCCAGCATTTT

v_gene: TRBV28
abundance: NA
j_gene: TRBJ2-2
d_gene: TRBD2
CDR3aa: CASSGPGLVRTGELFF
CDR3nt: TGTGCCAGCAGTGGGCCGGGACTAGTCCGTACCGGGGAGCTGTTTTTT

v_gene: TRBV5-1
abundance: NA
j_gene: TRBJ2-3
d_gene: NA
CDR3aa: CASSLRGSTDTQYF
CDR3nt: TGCGCCAGCAGCTTGAGGGGAAGCACAGATACGCAGTATTTT

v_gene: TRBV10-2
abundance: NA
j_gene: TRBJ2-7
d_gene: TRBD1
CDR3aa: CASALRQGRAEQYF
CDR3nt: TGCGCCAGCGCTCTCAGACAGGGGAGAGCCGAGCAGTACTTC

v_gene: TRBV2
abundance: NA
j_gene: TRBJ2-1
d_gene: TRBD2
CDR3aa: CATQREDFSYNEQFF
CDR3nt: TGTGCCACCCAGCGGGAGGACTTCTCCTACAATGAGCAGTTCTTC

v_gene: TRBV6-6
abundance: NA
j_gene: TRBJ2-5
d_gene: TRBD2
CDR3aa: CATGGVGETQYF
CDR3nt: TGTGCCACCGGGGGGGTAGGAGAGACCCAGTACTTC

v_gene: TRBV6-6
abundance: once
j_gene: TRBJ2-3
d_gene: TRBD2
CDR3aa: CASSYLGGSPDTQYF
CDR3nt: TGTGCCAGCAGTTACCTTGGCGGGAGTCCAGATACGCAGTATTTT

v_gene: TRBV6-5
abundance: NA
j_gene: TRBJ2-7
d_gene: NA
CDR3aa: CASSFNDRPYEQYF
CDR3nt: TGTGCCAGCAGTTTTAACGACAGGCCCTACGAGCAGTACTTC

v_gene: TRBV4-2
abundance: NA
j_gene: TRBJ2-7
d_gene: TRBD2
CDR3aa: CASSQASTSFTYEQYF
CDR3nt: TGTGCCAGCAGCCAAGCGTCGACTAGCTTCACCTACGAGCAGTACTTC

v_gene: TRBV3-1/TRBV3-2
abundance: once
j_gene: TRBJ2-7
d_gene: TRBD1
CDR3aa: CASSQAPGTGGYEQYF
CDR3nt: TGTGCCAGCAGCCAAGCCCCCGGGACAGGGGGCTACGAGCAGTACTTC

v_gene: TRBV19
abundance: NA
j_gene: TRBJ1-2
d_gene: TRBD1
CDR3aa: CASSLTGAGYTF
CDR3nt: TGTGCCAGTAGCCTGACAGGGGCCGGCTACACCTTC

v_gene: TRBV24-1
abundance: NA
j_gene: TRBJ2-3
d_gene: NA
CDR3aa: CATSDQGLATDTQYF
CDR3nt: TGTGCCACCAGTGACCAAGGACTGGCCACAGATACGCAGTATTTT

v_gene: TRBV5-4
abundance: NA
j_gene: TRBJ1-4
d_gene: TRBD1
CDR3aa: CASSPAPQGASEKLFF
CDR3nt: TGTGCCAGCAGCCCGGCCCCCCAGGGGGCAAGCGAAAAACTGTTTTTT

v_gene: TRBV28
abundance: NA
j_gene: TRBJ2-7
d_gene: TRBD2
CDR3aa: CASSLPREYEQYF
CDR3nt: TGTGCCAGCAGTTTACCGCGGGAGTACGAGCAGTACTTC

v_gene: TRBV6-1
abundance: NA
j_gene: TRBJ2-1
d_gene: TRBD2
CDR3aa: CASSDPGLAGERTEQFF
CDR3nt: TGTGCCAGCAGTGACCCCGGACTAGCGGGAGAGAGGACTGAGCAGTTCTTC

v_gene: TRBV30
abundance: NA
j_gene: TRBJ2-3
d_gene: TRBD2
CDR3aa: CAWTSGSADTQYF
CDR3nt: TGTGCCTGGACTAGCGGGAGTGCAGATACGCAGTATTTT

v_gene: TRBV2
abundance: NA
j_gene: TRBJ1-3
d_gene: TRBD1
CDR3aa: CASSARTGVRNTIYF
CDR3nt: TGTGCCAGCAGTGCCCGGACAGGCGTTCGGAACACCATATATTTT

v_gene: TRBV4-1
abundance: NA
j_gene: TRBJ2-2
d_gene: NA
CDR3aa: CASSLDRPSTGELFF
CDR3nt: TGCGCCAGCAGCCTAGACAGGCCCTCAACCGGGGAGCTGTTTTTT

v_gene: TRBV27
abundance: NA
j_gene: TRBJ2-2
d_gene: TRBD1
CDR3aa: CASSLLYRGRGELFF
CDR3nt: TGTGCCAGCAGTTTATTGTACAGGGGGCGCGGGGAGCTGTTTTTT

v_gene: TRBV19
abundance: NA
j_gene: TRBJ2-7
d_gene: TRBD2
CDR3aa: CASSSGSGDEQYF
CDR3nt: TGTGCCAGTAGTAGCGGGAGTGGCGACGAGCAGTACTTC

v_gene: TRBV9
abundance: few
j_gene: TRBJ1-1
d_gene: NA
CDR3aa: CASSYTPGSGTEAFF
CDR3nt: TGTGCCAGCAGCTATACTCCGGGGTCGGGCACTGAAGCTTTCTTT

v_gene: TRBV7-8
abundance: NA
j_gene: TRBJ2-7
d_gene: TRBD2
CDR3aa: CASSEPRGGLAGGEQYF
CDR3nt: TGTGCCAGCAGCGAGCCCCGGGGGGGACTAGCGGGAGGGGAGCAGTACTTC

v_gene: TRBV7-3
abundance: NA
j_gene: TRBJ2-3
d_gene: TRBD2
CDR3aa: CASSLTSGSGADTQYF
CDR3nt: TGTGCCAGCAGCTTAACGAGCGGGAGTGGGGCAGATACGCAGTATTTT

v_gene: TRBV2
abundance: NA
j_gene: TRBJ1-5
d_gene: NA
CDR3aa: CASSARRNQPQHF
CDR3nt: TGTGCCAGCAGTGCCCGTCGCAATCAGCCCCAGCATTTT

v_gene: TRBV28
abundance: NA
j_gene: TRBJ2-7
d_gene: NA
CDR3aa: CASRMTPPYEQYF
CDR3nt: TGTGCCAGCAGGATGACACCACCCTACGAGCAGTACTTC

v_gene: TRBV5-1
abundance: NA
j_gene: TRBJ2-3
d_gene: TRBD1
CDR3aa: CASSLGGRTGGASDTQYF
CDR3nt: TGCGCCAGCAGCTTGGGAGGACGGACAGGGGGCGCGTCAGATACGCAGTATTTT

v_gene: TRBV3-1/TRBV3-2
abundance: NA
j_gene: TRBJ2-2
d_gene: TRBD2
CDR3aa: CASSRWGTSGRRDTGELFF
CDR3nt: TGTGCCAGCAGCCGTTGGGGGACTAGCGGGAGAAGGGACACCGGGGAGCTGTTTTTT

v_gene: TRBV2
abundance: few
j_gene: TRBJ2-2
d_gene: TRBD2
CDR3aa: CASIGTSGRVGELFF
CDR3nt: TGTGCCAGCATAGGGACTAGCGGGAGGGTCGGGGAGCTGTTTTTT

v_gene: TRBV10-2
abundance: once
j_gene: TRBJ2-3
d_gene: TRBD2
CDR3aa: CASSDTTRETDTQYF
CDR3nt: TGCGCCAGCAGTGATACGACGCGGGAGACAGATACGCAGTATTTT

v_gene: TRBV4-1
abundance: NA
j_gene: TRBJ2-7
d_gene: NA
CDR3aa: CASSQLWRINEQYF
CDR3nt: TGCGCCAGCAGCCAATTATGGCGGATTAACGAGCAGTACTTC

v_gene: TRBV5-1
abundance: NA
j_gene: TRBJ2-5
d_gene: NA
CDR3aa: CASSNSGQETQYF
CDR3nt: TGCGCCAGCAGCAATAGCGGCCAAGAGACCCAGTACTTC

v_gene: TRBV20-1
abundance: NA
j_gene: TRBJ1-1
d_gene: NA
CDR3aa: CSASYRAVNEAFF
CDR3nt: TGCAGTGCTAGTTACAGGGCCGTTAATGAAGCTTTCTTT

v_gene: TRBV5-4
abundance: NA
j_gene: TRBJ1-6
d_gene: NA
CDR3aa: CASSHGGGGRSNSPLHF
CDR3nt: TGTGCCAGCAGCCATGGGGGCGGGGGCCGGAGTAATTCACCCCTCCACTTT

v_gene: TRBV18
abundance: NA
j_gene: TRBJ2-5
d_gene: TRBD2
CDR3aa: CASSPPREGTRETQYF
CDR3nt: TGTGCCAGCTCACCACCCCGGGAGGGGACCAGGGAGACCCAGTACTTC

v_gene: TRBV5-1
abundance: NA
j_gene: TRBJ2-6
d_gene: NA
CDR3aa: CASSQWSTSGANVLTF
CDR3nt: TGCGCCAGCTCCCAATGGAGCACCTCTGGGGCCAACGTCCTGACTTTC

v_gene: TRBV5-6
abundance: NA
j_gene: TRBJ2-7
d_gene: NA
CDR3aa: CASTAGDFAYEQYF
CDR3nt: TGTGCCAGCACCGCCGGGGACTTCGCCTACGAGCAGTACTTC

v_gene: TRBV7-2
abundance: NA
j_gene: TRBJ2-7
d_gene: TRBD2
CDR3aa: CASSLAASGSYYEQYF
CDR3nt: TGTGCCAGCAGCTTAGCAGCTAGCGGGAGTTACTACGAGCAGTACTTC

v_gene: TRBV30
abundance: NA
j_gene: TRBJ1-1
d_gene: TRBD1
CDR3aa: CAWRGRDRGSTFF
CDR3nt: TGTGCCTGGAGGGGGAGGGACAGGGGGTCAACTTTCTTT

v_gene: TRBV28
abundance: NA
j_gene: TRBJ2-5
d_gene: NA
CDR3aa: CASSFIRGWGTQYF
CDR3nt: TGTGCCAGCAGTTTCATTAGGGGGTGGGGGACCCAGTACTTC

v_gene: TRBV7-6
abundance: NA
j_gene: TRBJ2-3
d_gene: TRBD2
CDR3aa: CASSLRTSDTDTQYF
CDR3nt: TGTGCCAGCAGCCTAAGGACTAGCGACACAGATACGCAGTATTTT

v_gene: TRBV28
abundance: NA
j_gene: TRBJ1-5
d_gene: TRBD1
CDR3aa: CASSFLVFARLEGAGQPQHF
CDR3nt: TGTGCCAGCAGTTTTCTTGTCTTTGCGAGGCTTGAGGGGGCAGGTCAGCCCCAGCATTTT

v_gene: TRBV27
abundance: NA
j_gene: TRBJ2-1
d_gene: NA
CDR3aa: CASSRNPPSRQFF
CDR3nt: TGTGCCAGCAGCCGCAACCCTCCGTCGCGGCAGTTCTTC

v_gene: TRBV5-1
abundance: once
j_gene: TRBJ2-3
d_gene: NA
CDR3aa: CASSLEDSTDTQYF
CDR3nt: TGCGCCAGCAGCTTGGAGGACTCCACAGATACGCAGTATTTT

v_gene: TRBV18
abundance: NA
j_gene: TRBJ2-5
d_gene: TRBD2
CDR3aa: CASSPRSWTSGSRETQYF
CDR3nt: TGTGCCAGCTCACCACGGAGCTGGACTAGCGGGAGTCGTGAGACCCAGTACTTC